This is a list of T cell receptor beta chains from one sample in a study of blood T cell repertoires in COVID-19. The repertoire was sequenced with immunoSEQ multiplex PCR; TCRdb's copy has only in-frame clones and lacks some. The table includes 40,000 or so clones, around 87% detected once. Sequences were obtained from peripheral blood. The receptors originated from a man between 25 and 39 years old with active or convalescent COVID-19. CDR3s leave out the opening cysteine and the closing phenylalanine or tryptophan.

>TRBV13|TRBJ2-3
ASSRQGEADTQY
>TRBV10-3|TRBJ1-1
AISFSAAGEAF
>TRBV18|TRBJ1-2
ASSPPRWGAYGYT
>TRBV19|TRBJ2-2
ASSIVRTSGGELF
>TRBV27|TRBJ1-1
ASSPLRTVTGTEAF
>TRBV5-4|TRBJ1-2
ASSFEGEGYGYT
>TRBV6-4|TRBJ1-1
ASSLTGHRLNMNTEAF
>TRBV7-2|TRBJ1-2
ASSLQQNYGYT
>TRBV24-1|TRBJ2-5
ATSDRTGIETQY
>TRBV19|TRBJ1-4
ASSTNHRDIATNEKLF
>TRBV9|TRBJ1-6
ASSARDIGSYNSPLH
>TRBV19|TRBJ1-4
ASRDRGLTNEKLF
>TRBV5-1|TRBJ2-2
ASSPRTSGSTGELF
>TRBV5-1|TRBJ1-2
ASSWGGVNYGYT
>TRBV7-9|TRBJ1-2
ASSPWDRVGMGGYT
>TRBV7-9|TRBJ2-1
ASSLAQGGRSYNEQF
>TRBV7-6|TRBJ2-1
ASSSYGTSGGNEQF
>TRBV19|TRBJ2-3
ASSIPWTSGRAKTDTQY
>TRBV6-2/TRBV6-3|TRBJ1-2
ASSAPGQGIIYGYT
>TRBV5-4|TRBJ1-1
ASSLGGATEAF
>TRBV2|TRBJ2-1
ASRVQGSFYNEQF
>TRBV19|TRBJ1-1
ASSTGQGAIAEAF
>TRBV29-1|TRBJ1-2
SVRDRSPTDYGYT
>TRBV2|TRBJ2-1
ASRADRASYNEQF
>TRBV7-8|TRBJ1-6
ASSLGPPGSYNSPLH
>TRBV9|TRBJ1-5
ASSVSDAGRMNQPQH
>TRBV28|TRBJ1-5
ASSPWTGGNQPQH
>TRBV4-1|TRBJ2-5
ASIPPTGAGETQY
>TRBV4-2|TRBJ2-2
ASSQDRTSGRRGGELF
>TRBV5-1|TRBJ2-4
ASSLASGNEKY
>TRBV25-1|TRBJ2-3
ASSGSGADTQY
>TRBV9|TRBJ1-1
ASSRQTGGTEAF
>TRBV5-6|TRBJ2-3
ASSIHRTGVTDTQY
>TRBV7-2|TRBJ2-4
ASSLAAGGLGGIQY
>TRBV6-1|TRBJ2-7
ASSEQQGPTYEQY
>TRBV2|TRBJ1-3
ASHQGSYRGNTIY
>TRBV4-2|TRBJ2-1
ASSQDGGGASNEQF
>TRBV23-1|TRBJ1-1
ARNWALTEAF
>TRBV4-3|TRBJ1-2
ASSQEIQGIYGYT
>TRBV4-3|TRBJ1-6
ASSQLTGATGSPLH
>TRBV7-2|TRBJ1-5
ASSSSRGEQPQH
>TRBV18|TRBJ1-5
ASSPDAGGINQPQH
>TRBV19|TRBJ1-5
ASSADRNNQPQH
>TRBV7-8|TRBJ1-4
ASSTNGGTGREKLF
>TRBV5-8|TRBJ2-1
AGSPGSPYNEQF
>TRBV11-2|TRBJ1-4
ASSLRTGDFEKLF
>TRBV27|TRBJ1-5
ASSKTGQGSNQPQH
>TRBV19|TRBJ1-2
ASSIGTGNYGYT
>TRBV5-6|TRBJ1-1
ASSLSVNTEAF
>TRBV5-1|TRBJ1-2
ASSSGTGSGGYT